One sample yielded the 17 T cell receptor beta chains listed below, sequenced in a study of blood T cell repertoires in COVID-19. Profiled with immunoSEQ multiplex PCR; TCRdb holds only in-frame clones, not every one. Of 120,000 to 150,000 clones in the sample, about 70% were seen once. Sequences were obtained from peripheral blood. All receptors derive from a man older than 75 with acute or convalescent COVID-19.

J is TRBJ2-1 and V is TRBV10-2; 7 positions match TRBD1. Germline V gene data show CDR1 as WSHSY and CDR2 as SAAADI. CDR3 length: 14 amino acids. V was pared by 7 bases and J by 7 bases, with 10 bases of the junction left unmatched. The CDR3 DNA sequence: TGCGCCAGCAATATACAGGGGTCAGGGAATGAGCAGTTCTTC. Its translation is CASNIQGSGNEQFF.

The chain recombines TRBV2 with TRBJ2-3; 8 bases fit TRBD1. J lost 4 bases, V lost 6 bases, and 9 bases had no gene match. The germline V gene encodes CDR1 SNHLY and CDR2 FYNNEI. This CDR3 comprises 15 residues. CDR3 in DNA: TGTGCCAGCAGCCAAGACAGGGGCGGTGCAGATACGCAGTATTTT. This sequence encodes CASSQDRGGADTQYF.

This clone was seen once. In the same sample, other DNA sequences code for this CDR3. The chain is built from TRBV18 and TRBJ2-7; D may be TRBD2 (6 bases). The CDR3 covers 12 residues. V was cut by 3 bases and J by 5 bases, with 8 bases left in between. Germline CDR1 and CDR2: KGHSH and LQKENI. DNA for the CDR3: TGTGCCAGCTCACCGCGGGACGACGAGCAGTACTTC. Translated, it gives CASSPRDDEQYF.

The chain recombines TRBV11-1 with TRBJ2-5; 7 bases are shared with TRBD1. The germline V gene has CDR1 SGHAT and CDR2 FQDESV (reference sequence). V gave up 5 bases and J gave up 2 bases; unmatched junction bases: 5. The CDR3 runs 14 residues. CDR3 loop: CASSPPGQQETQYF. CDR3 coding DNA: TGTGCCAGCAGCCCCCCGGGACAGCAAGAGACCCAGTACTTC. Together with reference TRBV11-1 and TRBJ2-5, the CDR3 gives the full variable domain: EAEVAQSPRYKITEKSQAVAFWCDPISGHATLYWYRQILGQGPELLVQFQDESVVDDSQLPKDRFSAERLKGVDSTLKIQPAELGDSAMYLCASSPPGQQETQYFGPGTRLLVL.

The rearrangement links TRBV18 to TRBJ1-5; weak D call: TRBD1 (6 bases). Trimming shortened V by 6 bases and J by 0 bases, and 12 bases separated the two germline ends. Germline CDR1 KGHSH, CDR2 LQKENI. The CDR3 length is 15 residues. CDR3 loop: CASSGQPDSNQPQHF. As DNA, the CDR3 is TGTGCCAGCTCCGGACAGCCCGATAGCAATCAGCCCCAGCATTTT.

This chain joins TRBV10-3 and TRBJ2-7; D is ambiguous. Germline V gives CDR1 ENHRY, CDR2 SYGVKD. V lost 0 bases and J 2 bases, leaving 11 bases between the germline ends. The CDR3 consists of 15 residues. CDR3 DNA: TGTGCCATCAGTGAGTCAGTGGTAGCCACCTACGAGCAGTACTTC. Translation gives CAISESVVATYEQYF.

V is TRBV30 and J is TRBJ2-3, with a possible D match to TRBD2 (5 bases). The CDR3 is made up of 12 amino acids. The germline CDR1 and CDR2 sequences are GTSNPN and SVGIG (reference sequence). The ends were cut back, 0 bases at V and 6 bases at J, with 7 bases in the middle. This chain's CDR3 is CAWSVLGDTQYF. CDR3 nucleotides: TGTGCCTGGAGTGTACTAGGGGATACGCAGTATTTT.

The DNA of the CDR3 is TGTGCCAGCAGTTTGGTACTGGAGGCAAAGTTTTTT. It translates to CASSLVLEAKFF. The V and J genes are TRBV12-3 or TRBV12-4 and TRBJ1-4, with D hard to call. CDR3 length: 12 residues. Trimming took 3 bases from V and 16 from J, leaving 15 bases between them.

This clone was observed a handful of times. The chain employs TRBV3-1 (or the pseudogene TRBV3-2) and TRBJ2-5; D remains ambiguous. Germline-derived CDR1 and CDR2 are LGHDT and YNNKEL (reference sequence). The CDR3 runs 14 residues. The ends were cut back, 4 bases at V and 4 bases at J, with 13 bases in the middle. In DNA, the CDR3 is TGTGCCAGCAGCCCTCGAGCTGGTGGAGAGACCCAGTACTTC. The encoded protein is CASSPRAGGETQYF.

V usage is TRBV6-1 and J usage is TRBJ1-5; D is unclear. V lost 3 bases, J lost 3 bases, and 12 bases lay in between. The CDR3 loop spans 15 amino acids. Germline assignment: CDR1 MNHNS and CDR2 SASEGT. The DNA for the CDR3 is TGTGCCAGCAGTGATTGGGCCAAATTCAATCAGCCCCAGCATTTT. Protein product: CASSDWAKFNQPQHF.

The chain's CDR3 is CASWVAGGTEAFF. The DNA for the CDR3 is TGTGCCAGCTGGGTGGCCGGGGGCACTGAAGCTTTCTTT. V and J are TRBV12-3 or TRBV12-4 and TRBJ1-1; perhaps TRBD1 as D (5 bases). The CDR3 consists of 13 residues. Trimming pared 8 bases from V and 4 bases from J, leaving 14 bases between.

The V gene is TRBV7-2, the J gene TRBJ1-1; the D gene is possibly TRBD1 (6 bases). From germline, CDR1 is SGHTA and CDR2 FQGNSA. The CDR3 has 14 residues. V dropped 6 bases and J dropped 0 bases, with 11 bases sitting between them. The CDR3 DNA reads TGTGCCAGCAGGGGGGACACTATGAACACTGAAGCTTTCTTT. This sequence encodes CASRGDTMNTEAFF.

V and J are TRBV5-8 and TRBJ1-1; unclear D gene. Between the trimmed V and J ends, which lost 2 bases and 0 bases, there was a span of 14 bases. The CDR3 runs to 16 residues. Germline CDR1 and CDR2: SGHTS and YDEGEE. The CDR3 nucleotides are TGTGCCAGCAGCTTTGAGTCAACAGCTATGAACACTGAAGCTTTCTTT. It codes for CASSFESTAMNTEAFF.

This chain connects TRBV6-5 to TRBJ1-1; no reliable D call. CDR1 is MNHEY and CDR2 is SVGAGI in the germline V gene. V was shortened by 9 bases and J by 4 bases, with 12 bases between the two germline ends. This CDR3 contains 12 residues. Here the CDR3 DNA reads TGTGCCAGTGGATATTGGAGCACTGAAGCTTTCTTT. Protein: CASGYWSTEAFF.

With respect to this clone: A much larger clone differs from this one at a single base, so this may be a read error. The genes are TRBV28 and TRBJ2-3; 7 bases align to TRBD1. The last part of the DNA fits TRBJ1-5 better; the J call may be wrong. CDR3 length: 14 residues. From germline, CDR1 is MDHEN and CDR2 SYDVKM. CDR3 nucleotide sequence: TGTGCCAGCAGTTTTGTCCAGGGGACAGATACGCAGCATTTT. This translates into CASSFVQGTDTQHF.

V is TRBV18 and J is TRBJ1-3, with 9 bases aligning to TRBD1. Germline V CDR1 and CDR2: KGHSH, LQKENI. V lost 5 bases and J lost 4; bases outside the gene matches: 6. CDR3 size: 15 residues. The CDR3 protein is CASSTTGGDGNTIYF. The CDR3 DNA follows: TGTGCCAGCTCAACAACAGGGGGCGACGGAAACACCATATATTTT. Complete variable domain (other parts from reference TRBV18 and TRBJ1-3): NAGVMQNPRHLVRRRGQEARLRCSPMKGHSHVYWYRQLPEEGLKFMVYLQKENIIDESGMPKERFSAEFPKEGPSILRIQQVVRGDSAAYFCASSTTGGDGNTIYFGEGSWLTVV.

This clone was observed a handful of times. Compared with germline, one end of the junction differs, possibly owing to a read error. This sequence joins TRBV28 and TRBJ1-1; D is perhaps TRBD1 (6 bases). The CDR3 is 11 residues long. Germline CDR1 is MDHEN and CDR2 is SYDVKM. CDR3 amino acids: CASSFKGVLIF. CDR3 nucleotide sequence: TGTGCCAGCAGTTTTAAGGGGGTTTTGATCTTT.